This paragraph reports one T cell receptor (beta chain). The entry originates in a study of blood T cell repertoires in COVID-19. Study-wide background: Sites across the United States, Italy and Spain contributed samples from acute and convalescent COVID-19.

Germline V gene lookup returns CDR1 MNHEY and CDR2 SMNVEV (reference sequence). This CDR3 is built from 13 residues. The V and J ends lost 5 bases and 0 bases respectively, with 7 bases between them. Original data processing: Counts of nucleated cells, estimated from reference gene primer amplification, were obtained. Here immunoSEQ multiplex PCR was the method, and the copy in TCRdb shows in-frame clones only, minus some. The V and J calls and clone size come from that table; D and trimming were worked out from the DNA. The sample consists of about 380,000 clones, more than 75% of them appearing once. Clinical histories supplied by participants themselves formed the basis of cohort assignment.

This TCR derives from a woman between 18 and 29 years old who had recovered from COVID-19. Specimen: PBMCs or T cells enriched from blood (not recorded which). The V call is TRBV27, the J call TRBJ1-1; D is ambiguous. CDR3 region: CASSDEVNTEAFF. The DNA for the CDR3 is TGTGCCAGCAGTGATGAGGTGAACACTGAAGCTTTCTTT.